In this sample, the clone carrying this T cell receptor (beta chain) turned up a few times. The sample belongs to a study of blood T cells in healthy people across ages. PCR was performed a second time for about 7 to 11 cycles using a sample-barcoded 5' primer and a J-beta primer mix. MiXCR was run by TCRdb on the 5' RACE reads, yielding one entry per CDR3 protein. This table holds around 1,000,000 distinct CDR3 sequences, approximately 26% found once. Germline V gene data show CDR1 as SGDLS and CDR2 as YYNGEE. This CDR3 has 15 residues. Trimming removed 3 bases from V and 6 bases from J; junction bases left unmatched: 10. The sample was also reused in another study, on T cells of mothers and their children. Turning to that study: Each mother yielded more than 8 million TCR beta CDR3 reads. Each child yielded a few million reads.

This TCR came from a girl aged 2 to 10 in good health. Sequencing was done on a sample of blood. This chain connects TRBV9 to TRBJ2-3, with 7 bases fitting TRBD2. CDR3 in amino acids: CASSGGGLPEDTQYF. As DNA, the CDR3 is TGTGCCAGCAGCGGCGGGGGACTCCCGGAGGATACGCAGTATTTT.